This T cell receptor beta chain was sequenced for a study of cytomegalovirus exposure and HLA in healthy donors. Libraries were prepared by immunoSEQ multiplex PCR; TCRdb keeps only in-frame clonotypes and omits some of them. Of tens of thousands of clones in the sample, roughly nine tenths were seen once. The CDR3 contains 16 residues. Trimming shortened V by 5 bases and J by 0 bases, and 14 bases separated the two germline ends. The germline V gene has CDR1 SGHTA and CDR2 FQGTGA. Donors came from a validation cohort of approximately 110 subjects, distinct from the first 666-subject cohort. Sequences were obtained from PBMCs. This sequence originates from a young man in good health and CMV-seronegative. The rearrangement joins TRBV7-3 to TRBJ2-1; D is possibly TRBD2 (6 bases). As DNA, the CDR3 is TGTGCCAGCAGCAAAATGGTCGGGAGCTCCTACAATGAGCAGTTCTTC. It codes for CASSKMVGSSYNEQFF.